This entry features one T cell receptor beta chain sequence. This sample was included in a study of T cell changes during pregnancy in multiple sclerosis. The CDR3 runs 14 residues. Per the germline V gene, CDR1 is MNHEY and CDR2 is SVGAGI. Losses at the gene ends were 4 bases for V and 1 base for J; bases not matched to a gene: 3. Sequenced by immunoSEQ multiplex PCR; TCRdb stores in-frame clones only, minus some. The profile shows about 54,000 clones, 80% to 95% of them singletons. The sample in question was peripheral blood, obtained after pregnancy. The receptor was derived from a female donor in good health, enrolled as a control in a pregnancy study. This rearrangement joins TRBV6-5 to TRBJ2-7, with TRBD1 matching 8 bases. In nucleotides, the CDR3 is TGTGCCAGCAGTTTATGGACAGGGTCCTACGAGCAGTACTTC. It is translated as CASSLWTGSYEQYF.